The T cell receptor (beta chain) under discussion was sequenced for a study of blood T cells in healthy people across ages. This CDR3 has 12 residues. CDR1 is GTSNPN and CDR2 is SVGIG in the germline V gene (reference sequence). Trimming shortened V by 3 bases and J by 5 bases, and 10 bases separated the two germline ends. A word on this clonotype: The antigen remains undetermined.

A sample-barcoded 5' primer and a J-beta primer mix were used in a second PCR of about 7 to 12 cycles. Sequencing recovered at least 3 million CDR3-containing paired-end reads from each sample. TCRdb called the 5' RACE reads again in MiXCR, with one record for every CDR3 protein. The table records about 1.6 million distinct CDR3 sequences, about 31% of them present only once. The authors drew 7.5 to 10 milliliters of peripheral blood from each donor. Overall study results and limits: What prevented conclusive comparison of naive and antigen-experienced cells was that PBMCs were unsorted.

The chain has TRBV30 and TRBJ2-5; D not resolved. The sample taken for sequencing was blood. The source is a woman in her 30s in good health. CDR3: CAWRGSAETQYF. The CDR3 coding sequence is TGTGCCTGGAGAGGCTCCGCGGAGACCCAGTACTTC.